This paragraph reports one TCR beta chain. Its antigen is not identified. This sample is drawn from a study of blood T cells in healthy people across ages. Study-wide points: What prevented conclusive comparison of naive and antigen-experienced cells was that PBMCs were unsorted.

CDR1 is DFQATT and CDR2 is SNEGSKA in the germline V gene (reference sequence). The V end was cut by 1 base, the J end by 1 base, with 17 bases between. The length of the CDR3 is 16 residues. A second PCR of 7 to 11 cycles used a sample-barcoded 5' primer and a J-beta primer mix. Each cDNA molecule received a tag from a template-switch adaptor that had 12 random nucleotides. TCRdb itself ran the 5' RACE reads through MiXCR, one entry per CDR3 protein. The data show hundreds of thousands of distinct CDR3 sequences, 40% to 45% seen once. The chain is built from TRBV20-1 and TRBJ2-7; D may correspond to TRBD1 or TRBD2 (5 bases each). The receptor comes from a man older than 75 in good health. The specimen sequenced was blood. Here the CDR3 reads CSARAARDGASYEQYF. Here the CDR3 DNA reads TGCAGTGCTAGAGCTGCCCGGGACGGGGCATCCTACGAGCAGTACTTC.